This T cell receptor beta chain derives from a study of blood T cell repertoires in COVID-19. Study-level information: COVID-19 samples from acute and convalescent phases originated in the United States, Italy and Spain. Sample material is recorded as cDNA or gDNA derived from T cells, B-cell-depleted T cells, or PBMCs.

This CDR3 has 14 amino acids. CDR1 is KGHSH and CDR2 is LQKENI in the germline V gene. The ends lost 3 bases at V and 1 base at J; junction bases unmatched: 1. How the authors handled the data: Estimation of nucleated cell counts relied on the amplification of reference gene primers. TCRdb keeps only in-frame clones here, not all; method: immunoSEQ multiplex PCR. The DNA gave D and trimming, while V, J and clone size come from that table. The table includes 52,000 or so clones, 60% to 85% detected once. The chain links TRBV18 to TRBJ2-7; 9 nucleotides align to TRBD1. The sequence came from a human donor in a cohort sampled during active COVID-19. The specimen sequenced was peripheral blood. The CDR3: CASSPGTGSYEQYF. The CDR3 DNA reads as TGTGCCAGCTCACCCGGGACAGGGTCCTACGAGCAGTACTTC.